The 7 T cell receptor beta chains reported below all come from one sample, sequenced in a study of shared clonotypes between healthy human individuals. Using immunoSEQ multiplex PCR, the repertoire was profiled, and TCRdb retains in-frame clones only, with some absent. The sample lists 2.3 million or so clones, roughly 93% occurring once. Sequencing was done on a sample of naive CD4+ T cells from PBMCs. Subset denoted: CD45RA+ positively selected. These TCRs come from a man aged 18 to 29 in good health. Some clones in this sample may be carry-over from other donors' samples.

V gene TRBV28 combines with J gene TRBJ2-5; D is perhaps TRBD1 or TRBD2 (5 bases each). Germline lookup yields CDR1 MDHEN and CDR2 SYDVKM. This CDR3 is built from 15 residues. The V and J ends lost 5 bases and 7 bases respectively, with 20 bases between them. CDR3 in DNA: TGTGCCAGCAGTCCCTTGGGACCCGAAGAATGGACCCAGTACTTC. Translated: CASSPLGPEEWTQYF.

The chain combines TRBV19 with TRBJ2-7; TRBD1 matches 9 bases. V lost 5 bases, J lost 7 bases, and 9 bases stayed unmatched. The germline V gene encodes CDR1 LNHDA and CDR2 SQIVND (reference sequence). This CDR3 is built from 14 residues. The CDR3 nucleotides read TGTGCCAGTAGTTCGGGGGACAGGGTGTGGGAGCAGTACTTC. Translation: CASSSGDRVWEQYF.

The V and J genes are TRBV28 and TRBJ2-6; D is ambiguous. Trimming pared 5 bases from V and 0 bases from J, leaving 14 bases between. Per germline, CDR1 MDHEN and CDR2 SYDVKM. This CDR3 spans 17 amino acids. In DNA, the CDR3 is TGTGCCAGCAGTGAGCAGGACGGTCTCTCTGGGGCCAACGTCCTGACTTTC. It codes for CASSEQDGLSGANVLTF.

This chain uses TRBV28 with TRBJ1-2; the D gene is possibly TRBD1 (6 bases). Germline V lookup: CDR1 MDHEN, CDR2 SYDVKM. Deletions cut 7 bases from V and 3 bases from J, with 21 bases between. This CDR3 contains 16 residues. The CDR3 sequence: CASTANRGARDYGYTF. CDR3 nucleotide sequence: TGTGCCAGCACTGCAAATCGGGGGGCGAGGGACTATGGCTACACCTTC.

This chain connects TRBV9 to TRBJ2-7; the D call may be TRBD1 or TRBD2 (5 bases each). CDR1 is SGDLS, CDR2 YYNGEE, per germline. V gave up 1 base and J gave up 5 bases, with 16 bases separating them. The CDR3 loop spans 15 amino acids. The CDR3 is CASSVSAVEGHEQYF. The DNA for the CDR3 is TGTGCCAGCAGCGTATCTGCCGTCGAGGGGCACGAGCAGTACTTC.

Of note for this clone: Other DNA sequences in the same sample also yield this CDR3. CDR3 sequence: CASSFPANYGYTF. For the CDR3, the DNA is TGTGCCAGCAGTTTCCCGGCTAACTATGGCTACACCTTC. This chain connects TRBV28 to TRBJ1-2; D gene uncertain. Trimming cost V 3 bases and J 0 bases, with 5 bases left between them. Germline CDR1 reads MDHEN; CDR2 reads SYDVKM. The CDR3 extends over 13 amino acids.

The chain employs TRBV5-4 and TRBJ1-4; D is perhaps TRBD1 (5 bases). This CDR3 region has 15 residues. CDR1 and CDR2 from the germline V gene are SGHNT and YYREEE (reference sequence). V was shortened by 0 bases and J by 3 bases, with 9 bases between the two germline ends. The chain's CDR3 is CASSLGRGSNEKLFF. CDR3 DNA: TGTGCCAGCAGCTTGGGGAGGGGATCTAATGAAAAACTGTTTTTT.